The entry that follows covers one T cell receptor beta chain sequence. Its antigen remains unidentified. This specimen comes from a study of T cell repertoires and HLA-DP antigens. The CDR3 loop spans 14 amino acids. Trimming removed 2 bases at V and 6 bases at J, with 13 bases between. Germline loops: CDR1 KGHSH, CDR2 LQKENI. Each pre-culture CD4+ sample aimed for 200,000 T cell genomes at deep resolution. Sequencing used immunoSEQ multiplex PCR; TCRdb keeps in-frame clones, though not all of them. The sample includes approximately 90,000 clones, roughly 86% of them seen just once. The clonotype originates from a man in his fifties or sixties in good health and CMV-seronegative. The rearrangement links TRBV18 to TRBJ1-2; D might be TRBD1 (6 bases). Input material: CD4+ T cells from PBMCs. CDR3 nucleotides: TGTGCCAGCTCACCATCGACAGGCCCGGATGGCTACACCTTC. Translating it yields CASSPSTGPDGYTF.